This record concerns one T cell receptor beta chain sequence. These data come from a study of control samples from healthy donors and cancer patients. The CDR3 is 14 residues long. The germline gives CDR1 SGHTA, CDR2 FQGNSA. The V and J ends lost 1 base and 7 bases, in that order; junction bases with no gene match: 3. Measured with immunoSEQ multiplex PCR; TCRdb has only the in-frame clones, and not every one. The data hold 180,000 or so clones, with roughly 91% observed a single time. The chain joins TRBV7-2 to TRBJ1-4; 7 bases align to TRBD1. The source of this sequence is a woman aged 25 to 39 in good health. Sequenced: blood. CDR3 loop: CASSLVQGSEKLFF. Written as DNA, the CDR3 is TGTGCCAGCAGCTTAGTACAGGGGAGTGAAAAACTGTTTTTT. The variable domain in full, completed from reference TRBV7-2 and TRBJ1-4, reads GAGVSQSPSNKVTEKGKDVELRCDPISGHTALYWYRQSLGQGLEFLIYFQGNSAPDKSGLPSDRFSAERTGGSVSTLTIQRTQQEDSAVYLCASSLVQGSEKLFFGSGTQLSVL.